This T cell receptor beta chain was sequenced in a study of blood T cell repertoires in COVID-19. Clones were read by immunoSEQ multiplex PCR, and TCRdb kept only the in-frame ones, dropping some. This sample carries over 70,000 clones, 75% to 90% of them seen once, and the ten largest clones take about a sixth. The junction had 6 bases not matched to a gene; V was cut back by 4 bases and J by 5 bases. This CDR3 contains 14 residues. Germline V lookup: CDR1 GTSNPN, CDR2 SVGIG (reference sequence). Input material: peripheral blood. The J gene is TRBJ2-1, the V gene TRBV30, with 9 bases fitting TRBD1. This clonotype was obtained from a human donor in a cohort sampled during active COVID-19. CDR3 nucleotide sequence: TGTGCCTGGACCGGGACAGGGACAGACAATGAGCAGTTCTTC. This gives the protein CAWTGTGTDNEQFF. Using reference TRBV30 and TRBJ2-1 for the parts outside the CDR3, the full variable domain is SQTIHQWPATLVQPVGSPLSLECTVEGTSNPNLYWYRQAAGRGLQLLFYSVGIGQISSEVPQNLSASRPQDRQFILSSKKLLLSDSGFYLCAWTGTGTDNEQFFGPGTRLTVL.